This TCR beta chain derives from a study of cytomegalovirus exposure and HLA in healthy donors. Notes on the study in general: Overall, approximately 150 TCR beta chains were annotated as cytomegalovirus-associated. Rates of TCR association differed by HLA locus in a later analysis, with DRB1 highest and HLA-C lowest.

Turning to this clone: Its antigen is not identified.

PCR employed 60 Vbeta and 13 Jbeta primers. Methods used by the authors: It was a later analysis that counted approximately 81 million unique TCR beta chains, of which roughly 11 million were shared. The protocol was immunoSEQ multiplex PCR, while the TCRdb copy is restricted to in-frame clones and leaves out a portion. Clonal size and the V and J genes are those of that table, whereas D and trimming came from the DNA. The sample records about 160,000 clones, roughly 80% being singletons. Input material: PBMCs. This clonotype was obtained from a girl aged 10 to 17 in good health and CMV-seropositive.

CDR3 sequence: CASSDQNLGHNEQYF. The CDR3 DNA reads TGTGCCAGCAGTGACCAAAATCTGGGACATAACGAGCAGTACTTC. V usage is TRBV25-1 and J usage is TRBJ2-7; possibly TRBD1 for D (6 bases). In germline, CDR1 is MGHDK, CDR2 SYGVNS. This CDR3 region has 15 residues. The germline V and J ends were trimmed by 3 bases and 5 bases, with 17 bases remaining between them.